This paragraph covers one T cell receptor beta chain sequence. These data are taken from a study of blood T cell repertoires in COVID-19. Study as a whole: The origin of the acute and convalescent COVID-19 samples was the United States, Italy and Spain.

CDR1 and CDR2 from the germline V gene are SNHLY and FYNNEI. Unmatched junction bases numbered 5, after V lost 4 bases and J lost 4 bases. The CDR3 length is 15 residues. Under the authors' procedure: Using reference gene primer amplification, nucleated cell counts were estimated. This table comes from immunoSEQ multiplex PCR, and its TCRdb copy is limited to in-frame clones, with some not included. That table gives V, J and clone size, and the DNA gave D and trimming. This table has 60,000 to 75,000 clones, approximately 85% appearing once. This clonotype originated in a human donor in a cohort sampled during active COVID-19. The chain is built from TRBV2 and TRBJ1-3; 9 bases are shared with TRBD1. The sequenced material came from peripheral blood. The CDR3 spells CASSAGTGYGNTIYF. CDR3 nucleotide sequence: TGTGCCAGCAGTGCCGGGACAGGGTACGGAAACACCATATATTTT.